A selection of T cell receptor beta chains follows, all from one sample in a study of coeliac disease. Profiled with immunoSEQ multiplex PCR; TCRdb holds only in-frame clones, not every one. The repertoire has more than 4,500 clones, about 61% of them found once; the top ten carry over 9%. The sequenced sample consisted of lamina propria lymphocytes from the gut. All receptors come from a woman between 65 and 79 years old with celiac disease. Each CDR3 is given with its conserved first and last residue. The D gene is left open where the match is weak. Not every row has a clone size; where given, it reads once, few, many or a size class.

TGTGCCAGCAGTTCCCCGGGACTAGGGTGGAATGAGCAGTTCTTC | CASSSPGLGWNEQFF | TRBJ2-1 | - | TRBV6-5 | TRBD2
TGTGCCAGCAGTCCTTTCGGGGTATATTATGGCTACACCTTC | CASSPFGVYYGYTF | TRBJ1-2 | - | TRBV28 | -
TGCGCCAGCAGCCTGGACAGGGGGATGAACTATGGCTACACCTTC | CASSLDRGMNYGYTF | TRBJ1-2 | - | TRBV5-1 | TRBD1
TGCGCCAGCAGCCAAGCTTGGCGGGGGGGCCTTTACAATGAGCAGTTCTTC | CASSQAWRGGLYNEQFF | TRBJ2-1 | - | TRBV4-3 | TRBD2
TGTGCCAGCAGCCTAGGCACTAGGACAGGGAGTTCACCCCTCCACTTT | CASSLGTRTGSSPLHF | TRBJ1-6 | - | TRBV7-8 | TRBD1
TGTGCCAGCAGTTCTGGGGGGGTAAGGCCCAAATTC | CASSSGGVRPKF | TRBJ2-7 | - | TRBV28 | TRBD2
TGTGCCAGCAGTGCGGCGCGGGGAGTCCAAGAGACCCAGTACTTC | CASSAARGVQETQYF | TRBJ2-5 | - | TRBV2 | -
TGCGCCAGCAGCCAAGATGGGACCAGCGGGGGGAATGAGCAGTTCTTC | CASSQDGTSGGNEQFF | TRBJ2-1 | - | TRBV4-1 | TRBD2
TGCGCCAGCAGCGCTCAGGGTTGGTCCCAAGAGACCCAGTACTTC | CASSAQGWSQETQYF | TRBJ2-5 | - | TRBV5-1 | -
TGCAGCGTGGCCCTAGCTGGGGGGGGAAGCACAGATACGCAGTATTTT | CSVALAGGGSTDTQYF | TRBJ2-3 | - | TRBV29-1 | TRBD2
TGTGCCAGCAGTTTAAAAACAGGGCCCTACGAGCAGTACTTC | CASSLKTGPYEQYF | TRBJ2-7 | - | TRBV27 | -
TGTGCCAGCAGCTCCGGGGGCACTGAAGCTTTCTTT | CASSSGGTEAFF | TRBJ1-1 | - | TRBV7-3 | -
TGTGCCAGCAGCTTTAAAGCGGGGCACCCCAGCAATGAGCAGTTCTTC | CASSFKAGHPSNEQFF | TRBJ2-1 | - | TRBV7-8 | TRBD2
TGTGCCAGCAGCTTACATCAGGGAACAAACGAGCAGTACTTC | CASSLHQGTNEQYF | TRBJ2-7 | - | TRBV7-2 | -
TGTGCCAGTAGTATGGGGGGGGCATCGTATAACGAGCAGTACTTC | CASSMGGASYNEQYF | TRBJ2-7 | - | TRBV19 | -
TGTGCCAGCAGCTACAGACAGCCCCAAGAGACCCAGTACTTC | CASSYRQPQETQYF | TRBJ2-5 | few | TRBV7-2 | -
TGCGCCAGCAGCTTCAGGTCCTCCTACGAGCAGTACTTC | CASSFRSSYEQYF | TRBJ2-7 | - | TRBV5-1 | -
TGTGCCAGCAGTCCGCGGGGGACAGGGGGCGCGTTCGGGGAGCTGTTTTTT | CASSPRGTGGAFGELFF | TRBJ2-2 | - | TRBV27 | TRBD1
TGTGCCAGCAGCCCGCCCTTGGGGGCAAGTTCACCCCTCCACTTT | CASSPPLGASSPLHF | TRBJ1-6 | - | TRBV7-2 | -
TGTGCCAGCAGTTTATCCGCAGGGTACTACGAGCAGTACTTC | CASSLSAGYYEQYF | TRBJ2-7 | - | TRBV27 | -
TGTGCCAGCAGCCATACAGGGGCGGGTGGCTACACCTTC | CASSHTGAGGYTF | TRBJ1-2 | - | TRBV4-2 | TRBD1
TGCGCCAGCAGCGGGACTAGCGGGGGGCCCGCCTACGAGCAGTACTTC | CASSGTSGGPAYEQYF | TRBJ2-7 | few | TRBV10-1 | TRBD2
TGTGCCTGGCGCCGGGGGGCTAGGACCTACAATGAGCAGTTCTTC | CAWRRGARTYNEQFF | TRBJ2-1 | - | TRBV30 | -
TGTGCCAGCTCCCAAGGGACAGAAGAGACCCAGTACTTC | CASSQGTEETQYF | TRBJ2-5 | few | TRBV18 | TRBD1
TGTGCCAGCAGTTTAGACAGTATGGGGGCACCCTACGAGCAGTACTTC | CASSLDSMGAPYEQYF | TRBJ2-7 | - | TRBV27 | -
TGTGCCAGCAGTCCCAGTGATTCCTACGAGCAGTACTTC | CASSPSDSYEQYF | TRBJ2-7 | - | TRBV9 | -
TGTGCCTGGACAGGGCGGGGGGGCCCCTATTTT | CAWTGRGGPYF | TRBJ2-3 | few | TRBV30 | TRBD2
TGTGCCACCAGCAGAAAAGTAGTGAACACTGAAGCTTTCTTT | CATSRKVVNTEAFF | TRBJ1-1 | - | TRBV15 | -
TGTGCCAGCAGTTTATTAGGGGGCTGGAGCACTGAAGCTTTCTTT | CASSLLGGWSTEAFF | TRBJ1-1 | - | TRBV27 | TRBD1
TGCGCCAGCAGGATCCAGGACTCTGGGGCCAACGTCCTGACTTTC | CASRIQDSGANVLTF | TRBJ2-6 | - | TRBV10-2 | -
TGTGCCAGCAGCCTCTTCGCGGGGGGGGCCTACAATGAGCAGTTCTTC | CASSLFAGGAYNEQFF | TRBJ2-1 | once | TRBV7-3 | TRBD2
TGTGCCAGCAGCCCCTTCGGTGAGGGGGGGCACTTTAACTATGGCTACACCTTC | CASSPFGEGGHFNYGYTF | TRBJ1-2 | - | TRBV5-6 | -
TGTGCCAGCAGCGTAGGCGGGTCAGGGGGCCTGGATACGCAGTATTTT | CASSVGGSGGLDTQYF | TRBJ2-3 | - | TRBV9 | TRBD1
TGTGCCCGCAGCTTAGCCGCTAGCGGGGGATATCCGAGCTCCTACAATGAGCAGTTCTTC | CARSLAASGGYPSSYNEQFF | TRBJ2-1 | - | TRBV7-3 | TRBD2
TGTGCCAGCAGCTTAGCGTCCGGGACAGGGCCCAAAAACATTCAGTACTTC | CASSLASGTGPKNIQYF | TRBJ2-4 | once | TRBV7-2 | TRBD1
TGCGCCAGCAGCCAAGGGACTAGCGGGGGCAATGAGCAGTTCTTC | CASSQGTSGGNEQFF | TRBJ2-1 | - | TRBV4-3 | TRBD2
TGTGCCAGCAGCTTAACCTTGGCCTCCTACGAGCAGTACTTC | CASSLTLASYEQYF | TRBJ2-7 | - | TRBV7-4 | -
TGTGCCAGCAGCTTAGGACTAGGCACAGATACGCAGTATTTT | CASSLGLGTDTQYF | TRBJ2-3 | - | TRBV7-9 | -
TGTGCCACCAGCAGAGATCCTTCCGAGACCCAGTACTTC | CATSRDPSETQYF | TRBJ2-5 | once | TRBV15 | -
TGTGCCAGTAGTACGGGACAGGGAAACACCATATATTTT | CASSTGQGNTIYF | TRBJ1-3 | - | TRBV19 | TRBD1
TGCGCCAGCAGCCAAGCCAGGGGAGCCATCTCTGGAAACACCATATATTTT | CASSQARGAISGNTIYF | TRBJ1-3 | once | TRBV4-3 | -
TGTGCCAGCAGCTTAGAGGTGGGGCCGACTGGCTACACCTTC | CASSLEVGPTGYTF | TRBJ1-2 | - | TRBV7-9 | -
TGTGCCAGCAGCGTAGGAGGGCCAGCTAACTATGGCTACACCTTC | CASSVGGPANYGYTF | TRBJ1-2 | - | TRBV9 | -
TGCGCCAGCAGCTTCCTAGCGGGGGACAATGAGCAGTTCTTC | CASSFLAGDNEQFF | TRBJ2-1 | few | TRBV5-1 | TRBD2
TGTGCCAGCAGTCCCGTCTCCTACGAGCAGTACTTC | CASSPVSYEQYF | TRBJ2-7 | - | TRBV7-9 | -
TGTGCCAGCAAGGCAGGGCATAGCAATCAGCCCCAGCATTTT | CASKAGHSNQPQHF | TRBJ1-5 | - | TRBV5-8 | -
TGTGCCAGCAGGCTCGGGGGGGTCACTGGAAACACCATATATTTT | CASRLGGVTGNTIYF | TRBJ1-3 | - | TRBV6-5 | -
TGTGCCAGCAGCTTTTTGGGACAGGGGTCCCCCGGGGAGCTGTTTTTT | CASSFLGQGSPGELFF | TRBJ2-2 | few | TRBV7-6 | TRBD1
TGTGCCAGCAGCCCCGGGGGAAACACCATATATTTT | CASSPGGNTIYF | TRBJ1-3 | few | TRBV6-6 | -
TGTGCCAGCAGGGCCCTATCGGGGTCCTCTTACGAGCAGTACTTC | CASRALSGSSYEQYF | TRBJ2-7 | few | TRBV6-1 | -